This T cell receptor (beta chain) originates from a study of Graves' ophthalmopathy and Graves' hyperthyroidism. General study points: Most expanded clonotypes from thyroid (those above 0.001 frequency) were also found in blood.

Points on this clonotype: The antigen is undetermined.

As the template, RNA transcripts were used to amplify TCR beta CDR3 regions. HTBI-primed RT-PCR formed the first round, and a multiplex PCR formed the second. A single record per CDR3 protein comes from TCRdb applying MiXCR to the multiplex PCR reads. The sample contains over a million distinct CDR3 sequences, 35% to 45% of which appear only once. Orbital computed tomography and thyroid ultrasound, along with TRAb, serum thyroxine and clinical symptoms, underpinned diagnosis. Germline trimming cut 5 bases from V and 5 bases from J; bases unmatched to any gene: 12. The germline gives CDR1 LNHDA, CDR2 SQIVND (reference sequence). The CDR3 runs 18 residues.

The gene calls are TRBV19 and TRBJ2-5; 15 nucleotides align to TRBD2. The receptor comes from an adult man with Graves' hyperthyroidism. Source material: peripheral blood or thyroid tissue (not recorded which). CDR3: CASSLGLAGGPRVETQYF. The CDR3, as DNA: TGTGCCAGTAGTTTAGGACTAGCGGGGGGGCCGAGGGTGGAGACCCAGTACTTC.